The 24 T cell receptor beta chains given below trace back to one sample, sequenced in a study of tumor-infiltrating lymphocytes in primary liver carcinoma. The source material, 20-30 mg of unsorted bulk tissue, was used to co-extract RNA and DNA. From approximately 450 ng total RNA, TCR beta cDNA was generated with a primer in the constant region. Slightly modified ARM-PCR served as the procedure for the TCR beta libraries. These libraries came from three rounds of nested multiplex PCR. Primers for the first two PCR rounds were TRBV1-TRBV30 forward primers and a C-beta reverse primer (around 10 cycles per round). One entry per CDR3 protein, called by TCRdb with MiXCR from the multiplex PCR reads. The table records about 20,000 distinct CDR3 sequences, 79% of them present only once. The sequencing input was liver tumor tissue from sampling region 4. Subset of the sample: tumor region T4, right-lateral pole. The origin of the receptors is a woman aged 25 to 39 with primary liver carcinoma and hepatitis B virus infection.

The rearrangement uses TRBV21-1 and TRBJ2-2; the table's D gene call, TRBD1, was not cross checked with the DNA. TRBV21-1 is deemed a pseudogene. This CDR3 is built from 16 residues. Here the CDR3 reads CASGKKDRDRTGELFF. The CDR3 nucleotides read TGTGCCAGCGGCAAGAAGGACAGGGACCGCACCGGGGAGCTGTTTTTT.

The CDR3 loop is CASRGLMNTEAFF. The CDR3 DNA is TGTGCCAGCCGAGGGTTAATGAACACTGAAGCTTTCTTT. The chain links TRBV12-3 or TRBV12-4 to TRBJ1-1; D is uncertain. V lost 8 bases and J 0 bases, leaving 10 bases between the germline ends. The CDR3 extends over 13 amino acids.

The V gene is TRBV6-5, the J gene TRBJ1-5, with D possibly matching TRBD1 (6 bases). In germline, CDR1 is MNHEY, CDR2 SVGAGI. This CDR3 has 13 residues. Trimming removed 10 bases from V and 9 bases from J, with 19 bases in between. CDR3 loop: CAIPDSAGAPQHF. CDR3 nucleotide sequence: TGTGCCATCCCGGACAGCGCCGGGGCGCCCCAGCATTTT.

Details on this clonotype: A read error may produce the germline difference seen at one junction end. In DNA, the CDR3 is TGTGCCTGCAGTTTGGCACCCAGAGTCATCCGGGAGCTGTTTTTT. Encoded protein: CACSLAPRVIRELFF. The chain is built from TRBV5-6 and TRBJ2-2, with D unresolved. The CDR3 runs 15 residues. Germline V lookup: CDR1 SGHDT, CDR2 YYEEEE.

Notes on this clonotype: Being one base from a much bigger clone, this may be a read error. Because the CDR3 is missing its conserved closing phenylalanine or tryptophan, this is likely a read error. The chain uses TRBV13 and TRBJ2-3, with D unresolved. The CDR3 covers 13 residues. CDR1 and CDR2 (germline): PRHDT, FYEKMQ (reference sequence). The CDR3 bases are TGTGCCGGCAGCTTGGGTTTAACATATACGCAGTATTTA. Its translation: CAGSLGLTYTQYL.

On this clonotype itself: The conserved phenylalanine or tryptophan is not found at the CDR3 terminus, so this likely reflects a read error. The chain combines TRBV10-3 with TRBJ2-1; D not certain. Germline values: CDR1 ENHRY, CDR2 SYGVKD. The CDR3 consists of 14 residues. The CDR3 reads CTINPMATRDEQFL. The CDR3 bases are TGTACCATCAATCCCATGGCGACCCGGGATGAGCAGTTCTTA.

This clonotype ranks as medium-sized. V and J are TRBV13 and TRBJ2-3; unclear D gene. This CDR3 comprises 13 residues. Germline V CDR1 and CDR2: PRHDT, FYEKMQ (reference sequence). With 1 base removed from V and 2 bases from J, the gap between germline ends came to 4 bases. This CDR3 is CASSLEDTDTQYF. CDR3 DNA: TGTGCCAGCAGCTTAGAAGACACAGATACGCAGTATTTT.

Turning to this clonotype: A read error may produce the germline difference seen at one junction end. The V call is TRBV29-1, the J call TRBJ2-1; no clear D gene. The germline V gene encodes CDR1 SQVTM and CDR2 ANQGSEA. This CDR3 spans 14 amino acids. CDR3 nucleotides: TGCAGCGTTGTTGGGTTAATAGGTTACAACGAGCAGCTCTTC. It specifies CSVVGLIGYNEQLF.

In regard to this clonotype: Since the CDR3 does not end with the conserved phenylalanine or tryptophan, this likely comes from a read error. The rearrangement links TRBV5-4 to TRBJ2-3; TRBD1 or TRBD2 may be the D gene (5 bases each). Between the trimmed V and J ends, which lost 9 bases and 2 bases, there was a span of 25 bases. The germline V gene has CDR1 SGHNT and CDR2 YYREEE (reference sequence). The CDR3 loop spans 17 amino acids. The CDR3 loop is CAISVDGHPPPTDTQYL. The CDR3 nucleotides read TGTGCCATTAGCGTAGACGGACACCCTCCACCCACAGATACGCAGTATCTT.

Many counts were recorded for this clonotype. The CDR3 DNA follows: TGTGCCAGCAGCTTGGTGGGCACTGGGGCCAACGTCCTGACTTTC. Residues: CASSLVGTGANVLTF. This chain joins TRBV5-4 and TRBJ2-6, with D hard to call. Trimming took off 0 bases at V and 2 bases at J, with 6 bases between the two ends. CDR3 length: 15 amino acids. In germline, CDR1 is SGHNT, CDR2 YYREEE (reference sequence).

About this clonotype: Germline and junction disagree at one end, which may indicate a read error. This chain uses TRBV6-5 with TRBJ2-2, with D tentatively TRBD2 (5 bases). This CDR3 has 15 residues. The germline V gene has CDR1 MNHEY and CDR2 SVGAGI. The CDR3 loop is CATSPRAVFTGELFF. Here the CDR3 DNA reads TGTGCCACCAGTCCGCGGGCAGTGTTCACCGGGGAGCTGTTTTTT.

Details on this clonotype: A junction boundary mismatches the germline segment, possibly from a read error. This chain uses TRBV10-3 with TRBJ2-1, with D unresolved. This CDR3 contains 14 residues. Germline V lookup: CDR1 ENHRY, CDR2 SYGVKD. This CDR3 is CAISPTAARYEQFF. The DNA of the CDR3 is TGTGCCATCAGTCCCACGGCGGCCCGGTATGAACAGTTCTTC.

V and J are TRBV4-3 and TRBJ1-2, with D unresolved. The CDR3 loop spans 14 amino acids. Per germline, CDR1 LGHNA and CDR2 YSLEER. V gave up 6 bases and J gave up 13 bases, with 24 bases separating them. The CDR3 DNA reads TGCGCCAGCAGAGCTGAGTTGGAGATCTATGGCCGCACCTTC. This gives the protein CASRAELEIYGRTF.

In the case of this clonotype: A much bigger clone sits one base away, suggesting this may be a read error. The CDR3 nucleotides are TGTGTCAGCATTCAAACACCTAGGAGGGCCCGAGGAGATACGCAATATTTT. Its protein product is CVSIQTPRRARGDTQYF. V is TRBV6-6 and J is TRBJ2-3, with D tentatively TRBD2 (6 bases). The CDR3 contains 17 residues. From germline, CDR1 is MNHNY and CDR2 SVGAGI (reference sequence).

On this clonotype: The junction departs from the called germline gene at one end, perhaps through a read error. This sequence joins TRBV10-3 and TRBJ2-1; 8 bases line up with TRBD2. Germline V lookup: CDR1 ENHRY, CDR2 SYGVKD. CDR3 length: 16 amino acids. The CDR3: CAISESAAGAYDERSF. DNA of the CDR3: TGTGCCATCAGTGAGTCGGCAGCGGGAGCCTACGATGAGCGGTCCTTC.

As regards this clonotype: Relative to the germline gene, one junction end is altered; a read error may explain this. The chain recombines TRBV12-3 or TRBV12-4 with TRBJ1-1; D gene ambiguous. The CDR3 extends over 13 amino acids. This CDR3 reads CASSRPASIEAFF. The CDR3 DNA reads TGTGCTAGCAGTCGGCCGGCGAGCATTGAAGCTTTCTTT.

By frequency in the sample, this clonotype is hyperexpanded. The rearrangement joins TRBV29-1 to TRBJ1-1; TRBD1 agrees at 7 bases. CDR1 is SQVTM, CDR2 ANQGSEA, per germline. V trimming: 6 bases; J trimming: 4 bases; junction bases outside the gene matches: 5. CDR3 length equals 12 residues. The CDR3 here is CSVETGSTEAFF. The CDR3 DNA reads TGCAGCGTCGAGACAGGGAGCACTGAAGCTTTCTTT. Looking up the rest from reference TRBV29-1 and TRBJ1-1 gives the full variable domain: SAVISQKPSRDICQRGTSLTIQCQVDSQVTMMFWYRQQPGQSLTLIATANQGSEATYESGFVIDKFPISRPNLTFSTLTVSNMSPEDSSIYLCSVETGSTEAFFGQGTRLTVV.

As concerns this clonotype: The junction departs from germline at one end; a sequencing error may be responsible. The rearrangement uses TRBV7-9 and TRBJ2-2, with D maybe TRBD2 (5 bases). Germline assignment: CDR1 SEHNR and CDR2 FQNEAQ (reference sequence). The CDR3 loop spans 14 amino acids. CDR3: CASSSAAAPGELFF. The CDR3 DNA reads TGTGCTAGCAGCTCAGCAGCGGCCCCCGGGGAGCTGTTTTTT.

This clonotype was counted once. At one boundary the junction diverges from the germline segment, which might be a read error. This chain uses TRBV11-2 with TRBJ1-1, with TRBD1 identical over 8 bases. Germline V gene lookup returns CDR1 SGHAT and CDR2 FQNNGV. The CDR3 is made up of 20 amino acids. This CDR3 reads CVSSAPGRGRKRWSNTEAFF. The DNA for the CDR3 is TGTGTCAGCAGCGCCCCGGGCAGGGGGCGCAAGAGGTGGAGTAACACTGAAGCTTTCTTT.

About this clonotype itself: Germline and junction disagree at one end, which may indicate a read error. This chain links TRBV12-3 or TRBV12-4 with TRBJ2-5; D possibly corresponds to TRBD2 (5 bases). There are 15 residues in the CDR3. Here the CDR3 DNA reads TGTGCGAGCAGCACCTACCTGGGGAGCGAAGAGGCCCAGTACTTC. Encoded protein: CASSTYLGSEEAQYF.

The rearrangement joins TRBV11-2 to TRBJ2-3; D unresolved. Trimming stripped 5 bases from V and 3 bases from J, with 12 bases between. The CDR3 totals 14 residues. Germline CDR1 SGHAT, CDR2 FQNNGV. Here the CDR3 DNA reads TGTGCCAGCAGCCCACAAACACGTACAGATACGCAGTATTTT. Translating gives CASSPQTRTDTQYF.

Notes on this clonotype: One end of the junction varies from germline; a read error may be responsible. V is TRBV11-2 and J is TRBJ2-3; maybe TRBD1 (6 bases). CDR1 is SGHAT, CDR2 FQNNGV, per germline. The CDR3 runs 17 residues. In DNA, the CDR3 is TGTGCCAGCAGCTTAGGGGGGCAGGGATTTTTCAAAGATACTCAGTGTTTT. Residues: CASSLGGQGFFKDTQCF.

Concerning this clonotype: At one end, the junction sequence differs from germline, possibly due to a read error. V is TRBV2 and J is TRBJ2-5, with D uncertain. The germline V gene has CDR1 SNHLY and CDR2 FYNNEI. CDR3 length: 12 residues. Written as DNA, the CDR3 is TGTGCCAGCAGTGTTGACCAAGAGACCCTGTACTTC. Translated, it gives CASSVDQETLYF.

Notes on this clonotype: Relative to the germline gene, one junction end is altered; a read error may explain this. J is TRBJ2-5 and V is TRBV12-3 or TRBV12-4, with a possible D match to TRBD2 (6 bases). This CDR3 has 15 residues. CDR3 sequence: CASSTYPGSDETLHF. The DNA for the CDR3 is TGTGCCAGTAGCACCTACCCCGGGAGCGACGAGACCCTGCACTTC.